Sequencing of this T cell receptor (beta chain) was carried out in a study of OX40 agonist ivuxolimab in advanced cancers. Across the study: People in dose escalation had one of these cancers: hepatocellular carcinoma, melanoma, renal cell or head and neck cancer.

Profiling relied on immunoSEQ multiplex PCR, and the TCRdb table lists in-frame clones only, not all of them. The table lists approximately 47,000 clones, around nine tenths of them singletons. V gave up 2 bases and J gave up 0 bases, with 13 bases separating them. Germline V CDR1 and CDR2: GTSNPN, SVGIG (reference sequence). The CDR3 length is 16 residues. Source: CD4+ or CD8+ T cells sorted from blood, taken in a trial of the OX40 agonist ivuxolimab. The sequence was obtained from an adult with an advanced solid tumor such as melanoma, head and neck, liver or kidney cancer. This chain uses TRBV30 with TRBJ1-4; TRBD1 might be the D (5 bases). The CDR3 spells CAWSSGYSTTNEKLFF. The DNA for the CDR3 is TGTGCCTGGAGTTCAGGGTATTCCACAACTAATGAAAAACTGTTTTTT.